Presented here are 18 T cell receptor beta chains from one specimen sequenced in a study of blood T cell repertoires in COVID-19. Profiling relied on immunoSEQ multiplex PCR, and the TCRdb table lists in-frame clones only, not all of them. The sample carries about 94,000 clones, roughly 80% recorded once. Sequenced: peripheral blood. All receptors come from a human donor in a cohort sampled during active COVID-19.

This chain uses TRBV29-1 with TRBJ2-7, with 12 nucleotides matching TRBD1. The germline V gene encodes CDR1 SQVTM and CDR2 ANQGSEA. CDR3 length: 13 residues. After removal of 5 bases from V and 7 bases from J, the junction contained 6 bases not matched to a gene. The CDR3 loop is CSVLRDRGLEQYF. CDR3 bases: TGCAGCGTTCTCCGGGACAGGGGGCTGGAGCAGTACTTC.

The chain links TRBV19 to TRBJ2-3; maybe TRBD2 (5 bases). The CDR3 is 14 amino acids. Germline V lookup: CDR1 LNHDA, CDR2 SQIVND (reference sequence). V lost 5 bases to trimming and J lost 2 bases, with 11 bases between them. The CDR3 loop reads CASSPGRDTDTQYF. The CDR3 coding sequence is TGTGCCAGTAGTCCGGGAAGGGACACAGATACGCAGTATTTT.

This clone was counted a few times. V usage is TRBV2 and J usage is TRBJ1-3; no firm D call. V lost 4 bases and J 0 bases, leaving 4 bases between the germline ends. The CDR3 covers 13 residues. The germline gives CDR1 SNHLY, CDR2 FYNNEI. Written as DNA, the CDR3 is TGTGCCAGCAGTGGGAGCTCTGGAAACACCATATATTTT. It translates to CASSGSSGNTIYF.

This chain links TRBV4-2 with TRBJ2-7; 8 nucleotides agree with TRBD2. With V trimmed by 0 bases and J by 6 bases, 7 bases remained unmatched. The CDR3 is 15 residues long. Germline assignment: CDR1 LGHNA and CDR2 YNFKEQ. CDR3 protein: CASSQELAGRSEQYF. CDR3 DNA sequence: TGTGCCAGCAGCCAAGAATTAGCGGGGCGGTCCGAGCAGTACTTC.

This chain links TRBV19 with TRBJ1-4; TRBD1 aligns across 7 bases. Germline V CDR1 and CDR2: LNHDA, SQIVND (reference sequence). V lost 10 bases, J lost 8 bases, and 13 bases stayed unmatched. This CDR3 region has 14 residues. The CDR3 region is CATGNQGVREKLFF. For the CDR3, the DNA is TGTGCCACCGGGAACCAGGGGGTACGAGAAAAACTGTTTTTT.

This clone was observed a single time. The CDR3 nucleotides read TGTGCCAGCAGGTCGACAGGGCTTGGGGAGCAGTACTTC. This gives the protein CASRSTGLGEQYF. This chain connects TRBV28 to TRBJ2-7, with 7 bases aligning to TRBD1. V shed 6 bases, J shed 7 bases, and the junction held 9 bases outside the gene matches. CDR3 length equals 13 residues. The V gene's germline CDR1 is MDHEN and CDR2 SYDVKM.

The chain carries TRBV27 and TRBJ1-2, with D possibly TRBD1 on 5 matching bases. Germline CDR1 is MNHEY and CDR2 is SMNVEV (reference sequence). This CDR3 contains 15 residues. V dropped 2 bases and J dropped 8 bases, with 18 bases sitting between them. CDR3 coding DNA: TGTGCCAGCAGTTTACAGGACACCCCGCCGCGGGGCTACACCTTC. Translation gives CASSLQDTPPRGYTF.

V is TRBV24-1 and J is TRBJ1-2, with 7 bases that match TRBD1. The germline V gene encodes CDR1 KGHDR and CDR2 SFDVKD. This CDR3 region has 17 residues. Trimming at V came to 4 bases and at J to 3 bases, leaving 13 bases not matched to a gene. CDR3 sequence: CATSDRTTGSEDYGYTF. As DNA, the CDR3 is TGTGCCACCAGTGACCGAACGACAGGGTCGGAGGACTATGGCTACACCTTC.

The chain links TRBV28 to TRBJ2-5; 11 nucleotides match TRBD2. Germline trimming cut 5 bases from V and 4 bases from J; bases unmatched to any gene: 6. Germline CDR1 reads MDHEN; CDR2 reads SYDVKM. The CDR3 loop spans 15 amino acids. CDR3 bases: TGTGCCAGCAGTCCCACACTAGCGGGAGCAGAGACCCAGTACTTC. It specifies CASSPTLAGAETQYF. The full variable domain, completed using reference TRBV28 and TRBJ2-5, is DVKVTQSSRYLVKRTGEKVFLECVQDMDHENMFWYRQDPGLGLRLIYFSYDVKMKEKGDIPEGYSVSREKKERFSLILESASTNQTSMYLCASSPTLAGAETQYFGPGTRLLVL.

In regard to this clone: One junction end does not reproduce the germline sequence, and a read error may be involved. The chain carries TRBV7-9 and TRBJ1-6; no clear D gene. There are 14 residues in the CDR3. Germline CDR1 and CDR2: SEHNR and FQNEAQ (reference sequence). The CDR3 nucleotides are TGTGCCAGTGTGGCCGGCGAGCGTAATTCGCCCCTCCACTTT. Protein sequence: CASVAGERNSPLHF.

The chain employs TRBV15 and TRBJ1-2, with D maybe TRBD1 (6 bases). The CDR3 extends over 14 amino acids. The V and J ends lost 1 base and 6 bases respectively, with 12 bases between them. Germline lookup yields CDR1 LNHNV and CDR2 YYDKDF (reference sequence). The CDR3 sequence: CATSRVNRDNGYTF. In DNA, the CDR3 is TGTGCCACCAGCAGAGTCAACAGGGACAATGGCTACACCTTC. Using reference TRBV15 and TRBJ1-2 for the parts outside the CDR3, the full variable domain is DAMVIQNPRYQVTQFGKPVTLSCSQTLNHNVMYWYQQKSSQAPKLLFHYYDKDFNNEADTPDNFQSRRPNTSFCFLDIRSPGLGDTAMYLCATSRVNRDNGYTFGSGTRLTVV.

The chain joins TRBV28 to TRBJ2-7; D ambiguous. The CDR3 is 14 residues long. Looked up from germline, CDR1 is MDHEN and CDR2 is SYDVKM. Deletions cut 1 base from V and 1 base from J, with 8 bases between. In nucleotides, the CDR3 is TGTGCCAGCAGTTTATTTGGCGGTTCCTACGAGCAGTACTTC. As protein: CASSLFGGSYEQYF.

CDR3 nucleotides: TGTGCCAGCAGTTACTCATGGACATCTATGGGCGAGCAGTACTTC. This codes for CASSYSWTSMGEQYF. The V gene is TRBV6-5, the J gene TRBJ2-7; D perhaps matches TRBD1 (5 bases). V lost 0 bases and J lost 6, with 15 bases in between. Germline-derived CDR1 and CDR2 are MNHEY and SVGAGI. The CDR3 has 15 residues.

CDR3 loop: CASSPGTDNQPQHF. In nucleotides, the CDR3 is TGCGCCAGCAGCCCCGGGACAGACAATCAGCCCCAGCATTTT. The chain links TRBV5-1 to TRBJ1-5; 7 bases fit TRBD1. Unmatched junction bases numbered 4, after V lost 4 bases and J lost 3 bases. Looked up from germline, CDR1 is SGHRS and CDR2 is YFSETQ. This CDR3 is built from 14 residues.

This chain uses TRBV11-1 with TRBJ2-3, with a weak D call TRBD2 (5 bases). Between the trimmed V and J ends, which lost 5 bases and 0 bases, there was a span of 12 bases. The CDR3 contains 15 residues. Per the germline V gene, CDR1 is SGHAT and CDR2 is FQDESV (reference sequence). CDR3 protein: CASSRSATSTDTQYF. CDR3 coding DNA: TGTGCCAGCAGCCGTAGCGCTACTAGCACAGATACGCAGTATTTT.

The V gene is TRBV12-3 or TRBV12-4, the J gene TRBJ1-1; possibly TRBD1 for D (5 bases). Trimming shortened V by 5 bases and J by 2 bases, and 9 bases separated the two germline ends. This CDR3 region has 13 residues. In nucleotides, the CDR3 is TGTGCCAGCAGTCAGGACACTAACACTGAAGCTTTCTTT. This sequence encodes CASSQDTNTEAFF.

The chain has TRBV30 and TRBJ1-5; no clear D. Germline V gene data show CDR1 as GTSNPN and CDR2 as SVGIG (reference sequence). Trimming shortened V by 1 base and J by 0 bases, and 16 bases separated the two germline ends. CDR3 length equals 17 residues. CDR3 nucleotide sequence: TGTGCCTGGAGTGGATGGAGGACCGCGAGTAGCAATCAGCCCCAGCATTTT. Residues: CAWSGWRTASSNQPQHF.

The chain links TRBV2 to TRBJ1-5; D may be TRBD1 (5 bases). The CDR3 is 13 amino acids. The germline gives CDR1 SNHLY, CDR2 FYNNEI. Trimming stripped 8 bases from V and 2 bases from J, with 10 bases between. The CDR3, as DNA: TGTGCCAGCGGCAGGGATGGCAATCAGCCCCAGCATTTT. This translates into CASGRDGNQPQHF.